This TCR beta chain appears in the sequencing data of a study of control samples from healthy donors and cancer patients. The data were produced by immunoSEQ multiplex PCR, yet TCRdb's version contains in-frame clones alone and is incomplete. The data hold some 120,000 clones, with approximately 92% observed a single time. The length of the CDR3 is 14 residues. Germline V CDR1 and CDR2: KGHSH, LQKENI. The ends were cut back, 2 bases at V and 3 bases at J, with 8 bases in the middle. This clone was counted between two and nine times. The sample contains more than one DNA sequence encoding this CDR3. This chain uses TRBV18 with TRBJ1-5, with a weak D call TRBD1 (5 bases). Specimen: PBMCs. This TCR came from a woman between 45 and 60 years old with colorectal cancer. The CDR3 DNA sequence: TGTGCCAGCTCACCAGGGGGAGACAATCAGCCCCAGCATTTT. Amino acids: CASSPGGDNQPQHF.